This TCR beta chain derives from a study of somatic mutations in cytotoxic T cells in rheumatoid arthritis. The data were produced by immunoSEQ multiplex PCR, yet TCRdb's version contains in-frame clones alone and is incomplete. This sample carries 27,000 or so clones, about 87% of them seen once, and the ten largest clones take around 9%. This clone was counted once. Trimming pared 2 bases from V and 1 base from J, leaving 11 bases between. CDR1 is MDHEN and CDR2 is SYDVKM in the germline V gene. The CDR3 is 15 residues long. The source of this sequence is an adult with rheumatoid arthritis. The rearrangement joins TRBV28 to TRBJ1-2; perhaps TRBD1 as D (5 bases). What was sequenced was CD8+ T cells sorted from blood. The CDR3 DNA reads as TGTGCCAGCAGTTTAATAGGGACGGATAACTATGGCTACACCTTC. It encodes CASSLIGTDNYGYTF.